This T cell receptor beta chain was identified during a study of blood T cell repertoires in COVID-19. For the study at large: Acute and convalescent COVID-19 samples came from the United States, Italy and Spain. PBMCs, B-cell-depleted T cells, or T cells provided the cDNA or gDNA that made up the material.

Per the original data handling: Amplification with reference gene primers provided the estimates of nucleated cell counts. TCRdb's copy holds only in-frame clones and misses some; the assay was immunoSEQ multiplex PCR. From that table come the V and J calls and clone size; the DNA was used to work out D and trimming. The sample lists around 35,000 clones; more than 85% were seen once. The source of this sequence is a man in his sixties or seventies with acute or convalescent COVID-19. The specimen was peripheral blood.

Written as DNA, the CDR3 is TGTGCCAGCAGCTCTCGACAGGGTCCCACTGAAGCTTTCTTT. Residues: CASSSRQGPTEAFF. The chain recombines TRBV9 with TRBJ1-1, with 7 bases aligning to TRBD1. Per the germline V gene, CDR1 is SGDLS and CDR2 is YYNGEE. J was trimmed by 4 bases and V by 4 bases; bases with no gene match: 7. The CDR3 runs to 14 residues. Together with reference TRBV9 and TRBJ1-1, the CDR3 gives the full variable domain: DSGVTQTPKHLITATGQRVTLRCSPRSGDLSVYWYQQSLDQGLQFLIQYYNGEERAKGNILERFSAQQFPDLHSELNLSSLELGDSALYFCASSSRQGPTEAFFGQGTRLTVV.